This T cell receptor (beta chain) was captured by sequencing in a study of T cell responses to AZD1222 COVID-19 vaccine. For the study at large: Investigators merged groups given second doses at roughly 4 or roughly 12 weeks. Study-level findings and limits: Baseline serostatus was positive in only six or seven AZD1222 recipients.

Remarks on this clone: Its specificity is not known.

The method was immunoSEQ multiplex PCR; TCRdb's version includes in-frame clones alone and lacks a portion of them. This table has 110,000 or so clones, about 89% appearing once. The sequence was collected from an adult in good health. The starting material was peripheral blood, obtained on day 0 of AZD1222 vaccination.

The CDR3 DNA is TGTGCCAGCAGATATACACCCGCAGGGATGAACACTGAAGCTTTCTTT. Its translation: CASRYTPAGMNTEAFF. V usage is TRBV28 and J usage is TRBJ1-1; possible D gene TRBD1, 5 bases. The CDR3 is 16 amino acids. Per germline, CDR1 MDHEN and CDR2 SYDVKM. The ends were cut back, 6 bases at V and 0 bases at J, with 17 bases in the middle.